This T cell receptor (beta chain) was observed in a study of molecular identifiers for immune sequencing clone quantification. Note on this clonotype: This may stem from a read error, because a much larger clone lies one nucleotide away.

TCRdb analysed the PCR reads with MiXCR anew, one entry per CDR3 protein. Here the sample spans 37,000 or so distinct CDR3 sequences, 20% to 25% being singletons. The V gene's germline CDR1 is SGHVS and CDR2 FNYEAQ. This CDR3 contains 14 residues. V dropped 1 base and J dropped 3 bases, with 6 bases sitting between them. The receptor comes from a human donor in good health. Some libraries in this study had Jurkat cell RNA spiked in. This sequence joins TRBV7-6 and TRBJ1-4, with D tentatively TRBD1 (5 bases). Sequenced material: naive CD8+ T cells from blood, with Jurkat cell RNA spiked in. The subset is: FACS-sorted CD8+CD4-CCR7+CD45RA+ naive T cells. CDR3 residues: CASSLGGANEKLFF. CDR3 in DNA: TGTGCCAGCAGCTTAGGAGGGGCTAATGAAAAACTGTTTTTT.